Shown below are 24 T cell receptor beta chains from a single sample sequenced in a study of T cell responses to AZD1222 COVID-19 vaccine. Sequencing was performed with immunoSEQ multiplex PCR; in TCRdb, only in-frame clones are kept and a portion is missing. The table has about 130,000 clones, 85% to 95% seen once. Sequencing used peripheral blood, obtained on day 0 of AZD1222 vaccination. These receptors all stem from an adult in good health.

The CDR3 DNA reads TGTGCCAGCAGCCGACTAGCGGGAGGGACCTACGAGCAGTACTTC. The encoded protein is CASSRLAGGTYEQYF. The J gene is TRBJ2-7, the V gene TRBV7-9; 14 bases fit TRBD2. The germline V gene has CDR1 SEHNR and CDR2 FQNEAQ (reference sequence). V was clipped by 5 bases and J by 2 bases; unmatched bases: 2. The CDR3 extends over 15 amino acids.

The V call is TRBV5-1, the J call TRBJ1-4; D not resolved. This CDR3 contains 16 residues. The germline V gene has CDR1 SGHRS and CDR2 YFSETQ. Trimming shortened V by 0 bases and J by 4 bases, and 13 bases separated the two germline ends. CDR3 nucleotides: TGCGCCAGCAGCTTGGTGGCTGGGCGGAGTAATGAAAAACTGTTTTTT. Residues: CASSLVAGRSNEKLFF. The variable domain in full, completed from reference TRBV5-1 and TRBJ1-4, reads KAGVTQTPRYLIKTRGQQVTLSCSPISGHRSVSWYQQTPGQGLQFLFEYFSETQRNKGNFPGRFSGRQFSNSRSEMNVSTLELGDSALYLCASSLVAGRSNEKLFFGSGTQLSVL.

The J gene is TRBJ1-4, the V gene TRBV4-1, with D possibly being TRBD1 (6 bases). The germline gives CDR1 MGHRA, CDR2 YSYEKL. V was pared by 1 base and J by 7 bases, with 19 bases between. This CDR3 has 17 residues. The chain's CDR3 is CASSQAPTRGAGEKLFF. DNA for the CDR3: TGCGCCAGCAGCCAAGCCCCGACTCGGGGGGCTGGTGAAAAACTGTTTTTT.

CDR3 loop: CASSGSSGINEQFF. In DNA form, the CDR3 reads TGCGCCAGCAGCGGGTCTAGCGGGATCAATGAGCAGTTCTTC. This chain links TRBV5-1 with TRBJ2-1; TRBD2 matches 9 bases. The germline gives CDR1 SGHRS, CDR2 YFSETQ. The CDR3 runs 14 residues. The trim removed 4 bases at V and 6 bases at J, leaving 5 bases unmatched.

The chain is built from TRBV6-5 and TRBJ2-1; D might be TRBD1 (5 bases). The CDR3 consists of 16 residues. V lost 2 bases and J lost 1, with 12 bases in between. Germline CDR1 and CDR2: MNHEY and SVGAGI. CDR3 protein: CASSYARQGSYNEQFF. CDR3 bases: TGTGCCAGCAGTTACGCTCGGCAGGGTTCCTACAATGAGCAGTTCTTC.

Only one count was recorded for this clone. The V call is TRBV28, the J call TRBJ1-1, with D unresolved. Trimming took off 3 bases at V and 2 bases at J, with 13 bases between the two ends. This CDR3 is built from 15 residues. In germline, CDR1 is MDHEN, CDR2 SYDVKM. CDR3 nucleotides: TGTGCCAGCAGTTTTAAGGTCAGACTTAACACTGAAGCTTTCTTT. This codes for CASSFKVRLNTEAFF.

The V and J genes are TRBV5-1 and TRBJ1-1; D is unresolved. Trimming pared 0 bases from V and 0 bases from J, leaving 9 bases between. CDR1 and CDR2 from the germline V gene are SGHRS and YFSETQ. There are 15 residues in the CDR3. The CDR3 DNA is TGCGCCAGCAGCTTGGGGCGGGTCATGAACACTGAAGCTTTCTTT. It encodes CASSLGRVMNTEAFF.

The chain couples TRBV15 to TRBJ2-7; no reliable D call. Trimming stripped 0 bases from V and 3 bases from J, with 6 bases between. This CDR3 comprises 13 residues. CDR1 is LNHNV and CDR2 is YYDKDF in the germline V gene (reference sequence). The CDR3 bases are TGTGCCACCAGCAGAGAACTTCGCTACGAGCAGTACTTC. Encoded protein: CATSRELRYEQYF.

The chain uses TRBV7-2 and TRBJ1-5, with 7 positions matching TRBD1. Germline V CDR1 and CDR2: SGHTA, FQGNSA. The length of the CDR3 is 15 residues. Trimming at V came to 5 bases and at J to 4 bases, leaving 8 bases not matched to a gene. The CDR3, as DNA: TGTGCCAGCAGCCCGCACAGGGGCGGGAATCAGCCCCAGCATTTT. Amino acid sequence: CASSPHRGGNQPQHF.

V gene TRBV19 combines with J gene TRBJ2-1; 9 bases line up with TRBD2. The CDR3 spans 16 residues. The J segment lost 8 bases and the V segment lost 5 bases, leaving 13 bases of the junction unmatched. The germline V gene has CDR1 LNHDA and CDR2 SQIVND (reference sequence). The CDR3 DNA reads TGTGCCAGTAGTCCTCTTAGTAGCGGGAGTCGGTATGAGCAGTTCTTC. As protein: CASSPLSSGSRYEQFF.

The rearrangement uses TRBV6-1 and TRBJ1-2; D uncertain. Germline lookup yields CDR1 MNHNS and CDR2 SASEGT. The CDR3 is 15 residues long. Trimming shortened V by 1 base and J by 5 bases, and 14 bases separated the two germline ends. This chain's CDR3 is CASSEEAAASYGYTF. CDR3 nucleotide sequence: TGTGCCAGCAGTGAAGAGGCGGCAGCAAGTTATGGCTACACCTTC.

In DNA, the CDR3 is TGTGCCAGCAGTACGACTTCCTTCGAAGGCTACACCTTC. As protein: CASSTTSFEGYTF. The chain combines TRBV6-2 or TRBV6-3 with TRBJ1-2; D is unclear. The CDR3 totals 13 residues. Trimming cost V 5 bases and J 8 bases, with 15 bases left between them. Germline CDR1 MNHEY, CDR2 SVGEGT.

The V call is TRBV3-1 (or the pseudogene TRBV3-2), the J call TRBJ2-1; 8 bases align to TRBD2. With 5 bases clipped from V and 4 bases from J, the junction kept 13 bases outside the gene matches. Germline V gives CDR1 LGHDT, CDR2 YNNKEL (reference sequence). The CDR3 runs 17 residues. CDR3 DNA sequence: TGTGCCAGCAGCTCCTTAGGGTCTAGCGGGTTTTACAATGAGCAGTTCTTC. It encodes CASSSLGSSGFYNEQFF.

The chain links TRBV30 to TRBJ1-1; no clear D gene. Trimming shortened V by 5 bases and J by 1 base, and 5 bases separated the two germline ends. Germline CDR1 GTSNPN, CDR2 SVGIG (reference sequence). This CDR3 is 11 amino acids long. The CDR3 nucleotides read TGTGCCTGGGAAGGGAACACTGAAGCTTTCTTT. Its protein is CAWEGNTEAFF.

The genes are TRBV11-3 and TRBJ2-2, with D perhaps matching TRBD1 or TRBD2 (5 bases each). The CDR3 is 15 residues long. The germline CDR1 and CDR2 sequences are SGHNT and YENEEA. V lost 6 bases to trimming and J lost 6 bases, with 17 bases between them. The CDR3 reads CASSFTSGDAGELFF. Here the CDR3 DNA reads TGTGCCAGCAGTTTTACTAGTGGGGACGCCGGGGAGCTGTTTTTT. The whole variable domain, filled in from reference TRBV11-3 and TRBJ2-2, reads EAGVVQSPRYKIIEKKQPVAFWCNPISGHNTLYWYLQNLGQGPELLIRYENEEAVDDSQLPKDRFSAERLKGVDSTLKIQPAELGDSAVYLCASSFTSGDAGELFFGEGSRLTVL.

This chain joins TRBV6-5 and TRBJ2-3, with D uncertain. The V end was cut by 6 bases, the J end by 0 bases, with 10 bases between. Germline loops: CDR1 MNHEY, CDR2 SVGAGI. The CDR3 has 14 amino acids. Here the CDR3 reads CASRAPGSTDTQYF. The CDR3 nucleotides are TGTGCCAGCAGAGCCCCCGGGAGCACAGATACGCAGTATTTT.

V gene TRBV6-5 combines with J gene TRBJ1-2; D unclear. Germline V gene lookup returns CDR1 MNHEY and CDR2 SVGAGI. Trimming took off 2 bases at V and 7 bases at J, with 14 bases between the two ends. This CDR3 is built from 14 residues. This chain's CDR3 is CASSYARREAGYTF. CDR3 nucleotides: TGTGCCAGCAGTTACGCCAGACGTGAGGCTGGCTACACCTTC.

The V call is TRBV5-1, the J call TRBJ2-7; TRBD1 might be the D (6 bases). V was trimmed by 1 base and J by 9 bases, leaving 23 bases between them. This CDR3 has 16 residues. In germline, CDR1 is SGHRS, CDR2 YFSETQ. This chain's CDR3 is CASSLSVVGQGRRQYF. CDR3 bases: TGCGCCAGCAGCTTGTCGGTTGTTGGGCAGGGGAGAAGGCAGTACTTC.

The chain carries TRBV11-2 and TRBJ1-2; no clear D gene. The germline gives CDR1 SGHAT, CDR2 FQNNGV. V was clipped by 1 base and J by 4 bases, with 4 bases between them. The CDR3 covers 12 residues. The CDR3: CASSLGPYGYTF. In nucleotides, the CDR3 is TGTGCCAGCAGCTTAGGCCCCTATGGCTACACCTTC. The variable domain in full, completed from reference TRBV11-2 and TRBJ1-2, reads EAGVAQSPRYKIIEKRQSVAFWCNPISGHATLYWYQQILGQGPKLLIQFQNNGVVDDSQLPKDRFSAERLKGVDSTLKIQPAKLEDSAVYLCASSLGPYGYTFGSGTRLTVV.

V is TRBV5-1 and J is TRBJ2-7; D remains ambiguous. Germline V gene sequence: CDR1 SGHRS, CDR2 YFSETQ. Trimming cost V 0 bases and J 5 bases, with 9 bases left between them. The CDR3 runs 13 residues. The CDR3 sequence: CASSLGVADEQYF. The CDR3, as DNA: TGCGCCAGCAGCTTGGGGGTGGCCGACGAGCAGTACTTC. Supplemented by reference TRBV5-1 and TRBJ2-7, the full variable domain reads KAGVTQTPRYLIKTRGQQVTLSCSPISGHRSVSWYQQTPGQGLQFLFEYFSETQRNKGNFPGRFSGRQFSNSRSEMNVSTLELGDSALYLCASSLGVADEQYFGPGTRLTVT.

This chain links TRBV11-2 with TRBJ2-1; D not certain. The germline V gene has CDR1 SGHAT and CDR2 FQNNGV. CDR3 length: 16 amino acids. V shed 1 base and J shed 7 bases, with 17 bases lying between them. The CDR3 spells CASSLGTAVQGNEQFF. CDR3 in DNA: TGTGCCAGCAGCTTAGGTACTGCGGTCCAAGGGAATGAGCAGTTCTTC.

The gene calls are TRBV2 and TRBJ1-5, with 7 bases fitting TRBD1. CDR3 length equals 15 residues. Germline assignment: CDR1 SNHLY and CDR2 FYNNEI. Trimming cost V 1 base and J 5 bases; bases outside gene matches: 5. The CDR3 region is CASSEETGMDQPQHF. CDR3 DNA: TGTGCCAGCAGTGAAGAGACAGGGATGGATCAGCCCCAGCATTTT.

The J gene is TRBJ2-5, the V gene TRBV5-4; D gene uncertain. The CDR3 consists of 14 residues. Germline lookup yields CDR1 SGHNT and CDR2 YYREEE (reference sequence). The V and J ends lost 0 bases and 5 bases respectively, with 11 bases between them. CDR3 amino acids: CASSLGVGYETQYF. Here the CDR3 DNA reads TGTGCCAGCAGCTTGGGAGTGGGTTACGAGACCCAGTACTTC.

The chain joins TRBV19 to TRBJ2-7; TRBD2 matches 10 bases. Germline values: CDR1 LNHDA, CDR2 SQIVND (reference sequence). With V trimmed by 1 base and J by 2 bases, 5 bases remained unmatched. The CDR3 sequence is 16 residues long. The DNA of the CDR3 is TGTGCCAGTAGTATAGTCACTAGCGGGAACCCCTACGAGCAGTACTTC. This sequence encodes CASSIVTSGNPYEQYF.